This TCR beta chain was found in a study of blood T cells in healthy people across ages. General study results and limits: Because donor CMV status was unknown, expanded clonotype changes were possibly confounded.

A second about 6 to 12 cycle PCR used barcoded and J-beta primers. TCRdb independently ran MiXCR on the 5' RACE reads; one entry per CDR3 protein. The table has roughly 1,300,000 distinct CDR3 sequences, around 59% seen once. The CDR3 totals 12 residues. Trimming left V 3 bases short and J 6 bases short, with 3 bases between. The germline V gene encodes CDR1 MNHEY and CDR2 SMNVEV (reference sequence). Comments on this clonotype: The antigen remains undetermined.

Caucasian, healthy and from Russia, the donors were aged between about 6 and 90. About 10 milliliters of peripheral blood were drawn from each donor into EDTA-treated tubes. Source material: blood. The sequence was collected from a man aged 18 to 30 in good health. The chain joins TRBV27 to TRBJ1-6; D unresolved. CDR3 amino acids: CASSFGNSPLHF. The CDR3 nucleotides are TGTGCCAGCAGTTTTGGTAATTCACCCCTCCACTTT.